Presented here are 3 T cell receptor beta chains from one specimen sequenced in a study of T cells after yellow fever vaccination. TCRdb re-called the 5' RACE reads through MiXCR, storing one row per CDR3 protein. The sample has some 290,000 distinct CDR3 sequences, about 10% seen once. This material consisted of CD4+ T cells sorted from PBMCs, taken 45 days after the yellow fever booster vaccination. The receptors originated from a man between 18 and 35 years old who received the YFV17D yellow fever vaccine.

The gene calls are TRBV19 and TRBJ2-1; 11 positions agree with TRBD2. Germline V gives CDR1 LNHDA, CDR2 SQIVND (reference sequence). The CDR3 has 15 residues. V dropped 7 bases and J dropped 5; count of bases not matched to a gene: 7. The CDR3 region is CASNLAGGINNEQFF. The DNA of the CDR3 is TGTGCCAGTAATCTAGCGGGGGGCATCAACAATGAGCAGTTCTTC.

This clonotype came up a few times. V gene TRBV12-3 or TRBV12-4 combines with J gene TRBJ2-1; D gene uncertain. The CDR3 loop spans 13 amino acids. Trimming cost V 6 bases and J 0 bases, with 6 bases left between them. CDR3 in amino acids: CASRDGSYNEQFF. The CDR3 DNA reads as TGTGCCAGCAGGGACGGCTCCTACAATGAGCAGTTCTTC.

The chain has TRBV18 and TRBJ1-3, with D perhaps matching TRBD1 (6 bases). Germline CDR1 and CDR2: KGHSH and LQKENI. The CDR3 has 16 residues. V gave up 4 bases and J gave up 2 bases, with 15 bases separating them. DNA for the CDR3: TGTGCCAGCTCACGATTATCACAGGGACCTGGAAACACCATATATTTT. This encodes CASSRLSQGPGNTIYF.